This T cell receptor beta chain was retrieved from a study of graft-versus-host responses after intestinal transplantation. Libraries were prepared by immunoSEQ multiplex PCR; TCRdb keeps only in-frame clonotypes and omits some of them. The data show about 99,000 clones, over 85% seen once. This clone has only one observation. What it recognizes is unknown. V was clipped by 0 bases and J by 5 bases; unmatched bases: 15. The CDR3 has 18 residues. From germline, CDR1 is MGHRA and CDR2 YSYEKL. The chain employs TRBV4-1 and TRBJ2-5; 7 nucleotides match TRBD2. This sequence was found in a human donor who received an intestinal transplant. The starting material was unstimulated CD8+ T cells sorted from spleen or lymph node cells, obtained before intestinal transplant. The CDR3 sequence: CASSQDISSGVYVETQYF. The CDR3 region has the DNA TGCGCCAGCAGCCAAGATATATCGAGCGGGGTGTATGTGGAGACCCAGTACTTC.